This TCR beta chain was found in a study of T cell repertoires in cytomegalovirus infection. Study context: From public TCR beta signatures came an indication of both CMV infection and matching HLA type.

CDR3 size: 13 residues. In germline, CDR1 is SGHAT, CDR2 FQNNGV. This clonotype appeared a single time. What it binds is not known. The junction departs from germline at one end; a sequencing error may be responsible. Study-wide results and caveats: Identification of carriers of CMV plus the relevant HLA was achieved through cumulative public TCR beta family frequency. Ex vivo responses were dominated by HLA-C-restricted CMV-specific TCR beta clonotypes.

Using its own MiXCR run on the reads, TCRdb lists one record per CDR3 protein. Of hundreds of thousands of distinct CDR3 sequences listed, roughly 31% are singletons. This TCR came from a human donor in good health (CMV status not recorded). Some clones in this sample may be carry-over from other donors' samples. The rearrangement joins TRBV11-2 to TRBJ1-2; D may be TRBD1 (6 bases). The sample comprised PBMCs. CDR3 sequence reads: CSSSLGQNYGYTF. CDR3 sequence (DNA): TGTTCCAGCAGCTTAGGACAGAACTATGGCTACACCTTC.